The rows below give T cell receptor beta chains drawn from one sample of a study of T cells in Graves' hyperthyroidism and ophthalmopathy. Each CDR3 protein is one row after TCRdb ran MiXCR on the multiplex PCR reads. This sample yields about 270,000 distinct CDR3 sequences, of which around 20% are seen a single time; 50% to 75% belongs to the top ten. What was sequenced was blood. Source of these receptors: a man aged 25-45 years with Graves' ophthalmopathy. Both conserved end residues are part of each CDR3. D genes are given only for firm matches. Part of the rows lack a size; the others show once, few, many or a class for expanded clones.

v_gene: TRBV27
j_gene: TRBJ2-3
len: 13
d_gene: .
abundance: .
CDR3nt: TGTGCCAGCAGCAAAGGACCCACAGATACGCAGTATTTT
CDR3aa: CASSKGPTDTQYF

v_gene: TRBV29-1
j_gene: TRBJ2-2
len: 11
d_gene: .
abundance: few
CDR3nt: TGCAGCGTAGGGGACACCGGGGAGCTGTTTTTT
CDR3aa: CSVGDTGELFF

v_gene: TRBV2
j_gene: TRBJ2-2
len: 17
d_gene: TRBD2
abundance: few
CDR3nt: TGTGCCACCAGTGACCCCCCACTAGCGGGAGGGCCCGGGGAGCTGTTTTTT
CDR3aa: CATSDPPLAGGPGELFF

v_gene: TRBV12-5
j_gene: TRBJ1-3
len: 16
d_gene: .
abundance: few
CDR3nt: TGTGCTAGTGGTTTGGTACTTGGCACCTCTGGAAACACCATATATTTT
CDR3aa: CASGLVLGTSGNTIYF

v_gene: TRBV10-3
j_gene: TRBJ2-5
len: 12
d_gene: .
abundance: few
CDR3nt: TGTGCCATCAGTGAGTCAGGGGAGACCCAGTACTTC
CDR3aa: CAISESGETQYF

v_gene: TRBV5-1
j_gene: TRBJ2-2
len: 17
d_gene: TRBD1
abundance: once
CDR3nt: TGCGCCAGCAGCCTCGCACAACCGGGACAGGGAACCGGGGAGCTGTTTTTT
CDR3aa: CASSLAQPGQGTGELFF

v_gene: TRBV30
j_gene: TRBJ2-3
len: 15
d_gene: .
abundance: many
CDR3nt: TGTGCCTGGACCCGGACGGATTCTAGCACAGATACGCAGTATTTT
CDR3aa: CAWTRTDSSTDTQYF

v_gene: TRBV11-2
j_gene: TRBJ2-1
len: 17
d_gene: .
abundance: .
CDR3nt: TGTGCCAGCAGCCTAGCCCTTCCCTCGAGCTCCTACAATGAGCAGTTCTTC
CDR3aa: CASSLALPSSSYNEQFF

v_gene: TRBV7-8
j_gene: TRBJ2-1
len: 16
d_gene: TRBD2
abundance: few
CDR3nt: TGTGCCAGCAGTTCCATAGCGGGAGGGTACTCGAATGAGCAGTTCTTC
CDR3aa: CASSSIAGGYSNEQFF

v_gene: TRBV28
j_gene: TRBJ2-1
len: 16
d_gene: .
abundance: few
CDR3nt: TGTGCCAGCAGTTCCTCAGGGGCCCAATCCTACAATGAGCAGTTCTTC
CDR3aa: CASSSSGAQSYNEQFF

v_gene: TRBV7-2
j_gene: TRBJ2-1
len: 13
d_gene: .
abundance: many
CDR3nt: TGTGCCAGCAGGGCAGCGGTCCTCAATGAGCAGTTCTTC
CDR3aa: CASRAAVLNEQFF

v_gene: TRBV20-1
j_gene: TRBJ2-7
len: 14
d_gene: TRBD1
abundance: .
CDR3nt: TGCAGTGCTATTCGGGGACAGGGATTTTACGAGCAGTACTTC
CDR3aa: CSAIRGQGFYEQYF

v_gene: TRBV27
j_gene: TRBJ1-1
len: 15
d_gene: .
abundance: many
CDR3nt: TGTGCCAGCAGTTTATCAGCAGGGCTGAACACTGAAGCTTTCTTT
CDR3aa: CASSLSAGLNTEAFF

v_gene: TRBV3-1
j_gene: TRBJ1-1
len: 14
d_gene: TRBD1
abundance: many
CDR3nt: TGTGCCAGCAGCCGGGACAGGGGTTTATCTGAAGCTTTCTTT
CDR3aa: CASSRDRGLSEAFF

v_gene: TRBV12-3/TRBV12-4
j_gene: TRBJ1-3
len: 17
d_gene: TRBD1
abundance: many
CDR3nt: TGTGCCAGCAGCCCCAACAGGGGAAGCGCGCAAGGAAACACCATATATTTT
CDR3aa: CASSPNRGSAQGNTIYF

v_gene: TRBV7-2
j_gene: TRBJ2-5
len: 16
d_gene: TRBD2
abundance: .
CDR3nt: TGTGCCAGCAGCTTAGAGCTAGCGGGAGGGACCGAGACCCAGTACTTC
CDR3aa: CASSLELAGGTETQYF

v_gene: TRBV20-1
j_gene: TRBJ1-5
len: 17
d_gene: .
abundance: .
CDR3nt: TGCAGTGCGAGGCGGGACACCGTTTCGGGACCAAATCAGCCCCAGCATTTT
CDR3aa: CSARRDTVSGPNQPQHF

v_gene: TRBV12-3/TRBV12-4
j_gene: TRBJ1-1
len: 12
d_gene: .
abundance: .
CDR3nt: TGTGCCAGCACTCTTTCGGGGTTTGGAGCTTTCTTT
CDR3aa: CASTLSGFGAFF

v_gene: TRBV2
j_gene: TRBJ2-1
len: 12
d_gene: .
abundance: .
CDR3nt: TGTGCCAGCATGGACCGGCCGGATGAGCAGTTCTTC
CDR3aa: CASMDRPDEQFF

v_gene: TRBV11-2
j_gene: TRBJ2-7
len: 15
d_gene: .
abundance: many
CDR3nt: TGTGCCAGCAGCTTAGAAGGTGGGACAAACTACGAGCAGTACTTC
CDR3aa: CASSLEGGTNYEQYF

v_gene: TRBV28
j_gene: TRBJ2-1
len: 15
d_gene: .
abundance: .
CDR3nt: TGTGCCAGCAGTTGGCGAGGGTGGGTAGCGAATGAGCAGTTCTTC
CDR3aa: CASSWRGWVANEQFF

v_gene: TRBV5-1
j_gene: TRBJ2-3
len: 15
d_gene: TRBD2
abundance: .
CDR3nt: TGTGCCAGCAGCTTAAGCGGGGGAGACACAGATACGCAGTATTTT
CDR3aa: CASSLSGGDTDTQYF

v_gene: TRBV5-1
j_gene: TRBJ1-2
len: 16
d_gene: TRBD1
abundance: many
CDR3nt: TGCGCCAGCAGCGCCGGACAGGGGGCCCTAAACTATGGCTACACCTTC
CDR3aa: CASSAGQGALNYGYTF

v_gene: TRBV5-4
j_gene: TRBJ2-1
len: 15
d_gene: TRBD2
abundance: few
CDR3nt: TGTGCCAGCAGCCACCGACTAGCGGGAGACAATGAGCAGTTCTTC
CDR3aa: CASSHRLAGDNEQFF

v_gene: TRBV14
j_gene: TRBJ2-3
len: 17
d_gene: .
abundance: .
CDR3nt: TGTGCCAGCAGCCAAGATGGTTGGGGGCAAGTTACAGATACGCAGTATTTT
CDR3aa: CASSQDGWGQVTDTQYF

v_gene: TRBV18
j_gene: TRBJ2-7
len: 13
d_gene: .
abundance: .
CDR3nt: TGTGCCAGCTCACCACTTGAGAACTACGAGCAGTACTTC
CDR3aa: CASSPLENYEQYF

v_gene: TRBV3-1
j_gene: TRBJ2-5
len: 15
d_gene: TRBD1
abundance: few
CDR3nt: TGTGCCAGCAGCGCAGCCAGGGGGTTACAAGAGACCCAGTACTTC
CDR3aa: CASSAARGLQETQYF

v_gene: TRBV6-5
j_gene: TRBJ2-5
len: 19
d_gene: TRBD2
abundance: many
CDR3nt: TGTGCCAGCAGTTACTCCCTAGGCGGGGGGGGAGTCCTTGGAGAGACCCAGTACTTC
CDR3aa: CASSYSLGGGGVLGETQYF

v_gene: TRBV28
j_gene: TRBJ1-6
len: 13
d_gene: .
abundance: few
CDR3nt: TGTGCCACAGATGGGCAGATTAATTCACCCCTCCACTTT
CDR3aa: CATDGQINSPLHF

v_gene: TRBV5-1
j_gene: TRBJ1-2
len: 13
d_gene: TRBD1
abundance: .
CDR3nt: TGCGCCAGCAGCTCGTCAGGACAGGATGGCTACACCTTC
CDR3aa: CASSSSGQDGYTF

v_gene: TRBV4-1
j_gene: TRBJ1-2
len: 15
d_gene: .
abundance: .
CDR3nt: TGCGCCAGCAGCCAGTCCTCACCCTTTAACTATGGCTACACCTTC
CDR3aa: CASSQSSPFNYGYTF

v_gene: TRBV7-3
j_gene: TRBJ2-7
len: 13
d_gene: .
abundance: many
CDR3nt: TGTGCCAGCAGCCCCGCTGGGTCCTACGAGCAGTACTTC
CDR3aa: CASSPAGSYEQYF

v_gene: TRBV5-8
j_gene: TRBJ2-5
len: 13
d_gene: TRBD1
abundance: many
CDR3nt: TGTGCCAGCAGCTCAGGGGGCCAAGAGACCCAGTACTTC
CDR3aa: CASSSGGQETQYF

v_gene: TRBV6-2/TRBV6-3
j_gene: TRBJ1-2
len: 13
d_gene: TRBD1
abundance: .
CDR3nt: TGTGCCAGCAGGATGCAGGGGGCCTATGGCTACACCTTC
CDR3aa: CASRMQGAYGYTF